This is a list of T cell receptor beta chains from one sample in a study of blood T cell repertoires in COVID-19. The data were produced by immunoSEQ multiplex PCR, yet TCRdb's version contains in-frame clones alone and is incomplete. The sample includes approximately 170,000 clones, more than 75% of them seen just once. The material sequenced was peripheral blood. The origin of the receptors is a man between 18 and 35 years old with active or convalescent COVID-19. Each CDR3 is given with its conserved first and last residue. Fields, in order: clone size, D gene, V gene, J gene, CDR3 protein, CDR3 DNA. The D gene is left open where the match is weak. Clone size is stated in some rows and not others, as once, few, many or a class when expanded.

clone_size: NA
d_call: NA
v_call: TRBV9
j_call: TRBJ2-2
cdr3_aa: CASSGNTHTGELFF
cdr3_nt: TGTGCCAGCAGCGGTAACACACACACCGGGGAGCTGTTTTTT

clone_size: few
d_call: NA
v_call: TRBV7-9
j_call: TRBJ1-6
cdr3_aa: CASSLVQGDSPLHF
cdr3_nt: TGTGCCAGCAGCTTAGTACAGGGAGATTCACCCCTCCACTTT

clone_size: NA
d_call: NA
v_call: TRBV6-4
j_call: TRBJ1-6
cdr3_aa: CASSETQGSPLHF
cdr3_nt: TGTGCCAGCAGTGAAACACAGGGTTCACCCCTCCACTTT

clone_size: NA
d_call: NA
v_call: TRBV19
j_call: TRBJ1-5
cdr3_aa: CASSMGRGYSNQPQHF
cdr3_nt: TGTGCCAGTAGTATGGGGAGGGGTTATAGCAATCAGCCCCAGCATTTT

clone_size: NA
d_call: NA
v_call: TRBV24-1
j_call: TRBJ1-1
cdr3_aa: CATRSVMGEAFF
cdr3_nt: TGTGCCACCAGATCCGTGATGGGCGAAGCTTTCTTT

clone_size: NA
d_call: NA
v_call: TRBV7-8
j_call: TRBJ1-1
cdr3_aa: CASSLLGGSNTEAFF
cdr3_nt: TGTGCCAGCAGCCTCCTGGGGGGTTCGAACACTGAAGCTTTCTTT

clone_size: NA
d_call: TRBD2
v_call: TRBV4-1
j_call: TRBJ2-1
cdr3_aa: CASSQNSGSTAEQFF
cdr3_nt: TGCGCCAGCAGCCAAAATAGCGGGAGTACCGCTGAGCAGTTCTTC

clone_size: NA
d_call: TRBD2
v_call: TRBV5-4
j_call: TRBJ2-1
cdr3_aa: CASSLLTGTSSYNEQFF
cdr3_nt: TGTGCCAGCAGCTTGTTAACTGGGACTAGCTCCTACAATGAGCAGTTCTTC

clone_size: NA
d_call: NA
v_call: TRBV29-1
j_call: TRBJ1-4
cdr3_aa: CSAPAGSQGGEKLFF
cdr3_nt: TGCAGCGCCCCTGCGGGCAGCCAAGGTGGAGAAAAACTGTTTTTT

clone_size: many
d_call: NA
v_call: TRBV7-9
j_call: TRBJ2-3
cdr3_aa: CASSPARTSLGDTQYF
cdr3_nt: TGTGCCAGCAGCCCCGCAAGAACTAGCCTGGGAGATACGCAGTATTTT

clone_size: NA
d_call: NA
v_call: TRBV29-1
j_call: TRBJ1-5
cdr3_aa: CSVEEGSGNQPQHF
cdr3_nt: TGCAGCGTTGAAGAAGGTAGCGGCAATCAGCCCCAGCATTTT

clone_size: NA
d_call: TRBD2
v_call: TRBV19
j_call: TRBJ2-1
cdr3_aa: CASSLLAGGQSSYNEQFF
cdr3_nt: TGTGCCAGTAGTCTCCTAGCGGGGGGCCAGAGCTCCTACAATGAGCAGTTCTTC

clone_size: NA
d_call: NA
v_call: TRBV19
j_call: TRBJ2-7
cdr3_aa: CASRNTRDLIYEQYF
cdr3_nt: TGTGCCAGTAGGAACACCAGGGATTTAATCTACGAGCAGTACTTC

clone_size: NA
d_call: NA
v_call: TRBV24-1
j_call: TRBJ1-2
cdr3_aa: CAIGENYGYTF
cdr3_nt: TGTGCCATCGGGGAGAACTATGGCTACACCTTC

clone_size: NA
d_call: TRBD2
v_call: TRBV6-5
j_call: TRBJ2-2
cdr3_aa: CASSYSSGATGELFF
cdr3_nt: TGTGCCAGCAGTTACTCTAGCGGGGCCACCGGGGAGCTGTTTTTT

clone_size: NA
d_call: TRBD2
v_call: TRBV24-1
j_call: TRBJ2-3
cdr3_aa: CATSPWTSGSSLTDTQYF
cdr3_nt: TGTGCCACCAGTCCTTGGACTAGCGGGTCCTCCCTCACGGATACGCAGTATTTT

clone_size: once
d_call: NA
v_call: TRBV9
j_call: TRBJ2-3
cdr3_aa: CASGGMRGDTQYF
cdr3_nt: TGTGCCAGCGGGGGGATGCGGGGAGATACGCAGTATTTT

clone_size: NA
d_call: NA
v_call: TRBV7-9
j_call: TRBJ1-5
cdr3_aa: CASSLDGETISQHF
cdr3_nt: TGTGCCAGCAGTTTAGACGGAGAGACGATATCCCAGCATTTT

clone_size: NA
d_call: TRBD1
v_call: TRBV25-1
j_call: TRBJ1-4
cdr3_aa: CASSDGQVATNEKLFF
cdr3_nt: TGTGCCAGCTCCGACGGACAGGTCGCAACTAATGAAAAACTGTTTTTT

clone_size: NA
d_call: NA
v_call: TRBV29-1
j_call: TRBJ1-2
cdr3_aa: CSARGGANYGYTF
cdr3_nt: TGCAGCGCCCGGGGGGGAGCTAACTATGGCTACACCTTC

clone_size: NA
d_call: NA
v_call: TRBV5-8
j_call: TRBJ1-6
cdr3_aa: CASSATVSGLYNSPLHF
cdr3_nt: TGTGCCAGCAGCGCGACAGTATCGGGTCTCTATAATTCACCCCTCCACTTT

clone_size: once
d_call: NA
v_call: TRBV3-1/TRBV3-2
j_call: TRBJ1-1
cdr3_aa: CASSQVKDSSTEAFF
cdr3_nt: TGTGCCAGCAGCCAAGTAAAAGACAGTTCCACTGAAGCTTTCTTT

clone_size: NA
d_call: NA
v_call: TRBV16
j_call: TRBJ1-2
cdr3_aa: CASSLRGRLGYTF
cdr3_nt: TGTGCCAGCAGCCTCAGGGGCCGTTTAGGCTACACCTTC

clone_size: once
d_call: TRBD1
v_call: TRBV5-1
j_call: TRBJ1-2
cdr3_aa: CASSLEGQGVGGYTF
cdr3_nt: TGCGCCAGCAGCTTGGAGGGACAGGGAGTAGGTGGCTACACCTTC

clone_size: NA
d_call: TRBD1
v_call: TRBV18
j_call: TRBJ2-1
cdr3_aa: CASSPQGQAYNEQFF
cdr3_nt: TGTGCCAGCTCACCGCAAGGACAGGCCTACAATGAGCAGTTCTTC

clone_size: NA
d_call: NA
v_call: TRBV19
j_call: TRBJ2-5
cdr3_aa: CASSGWEVRGQETQYF
cdr3_nt: TGTGCCAGTAGTGGCTGGGAGGTGAGGGGCCAAGAGACCCAGTACTTC

clone_size: NA
d_call: TRBD1
v_call: TRBV29-1
j_call: TRBJ1-4
cdr3_aa: CSGMTGSEKLFF
cdr3_nt: TGCAGCGGAATGACAGGGTCTGAAAAACTGTTTTTT

clone_size: NA
d_call: NA
v_call: TRBV12-3/TRBV12-4
j_call: TRBJ1-2
cdr3_aa: CASTPPGTSGYTF
cdr3_nt: TGTGCCAGCACTCCCCCGGGGACAAGTGGCTACACCTTC

clone_size: NA
d_call: NA
v_call: TRBV6-5
j_call: TRBJ1-5
cdr3_aa: CAKPEPHGEQSAPAF
cdr3_nt: TGTGCAAAACCTGAGCCCCATGGGGAGCAATCAGCCCCAGCATTT

clone_size: NA
d_call: TRBD2
v_call: TRBV30
j_call: TRBJ2-1
cdr3_aa: CAWSRLLAGGPGEQFF
cdr3_nt: TGTGCCTGGAGCCGCTTACTAGCGGGAGGGCCGGGTGAGCAGTTCTTC

clone_size: NA
d_call: NA
v_call: TRBV3-1/TRBV3-2
j_call: TRBJ1-2
cdr3_aa: CASSQDRRAYGYTF
cdr3_nt: TGTGCCAGCAGCCAAGATAGGAGGGCCTACGGCTACACCTTC

clone_size: NA
d_call: NA
v_call: TRBV4-3
j_call: TRBJ2-2
cdr3_aa: CASSQDSGAGELFF
cdr3_nt: TGCGCCAGCAGCCAAGATTCGGGGGCCGGGGAGCTGTTTTTT

clone_size: NA
d_call: NA
v_call: TRBV24-1
j_call: TRBJ1-5
cdr3_aa: CATSGRTANQPQHF
cdr3_nt: TGTGCCACCAGTGGCAGGACAGCAAATCAGCCCCAGCATTTT

clone_size: NA
d_call: NA
v_call: TRBV15
j_call: TRBJ1-1
cdr3_aa: CATSRDGDTEAFF
cdr3_nt: TGTGCCACCAGCAGAGACGGGGACACTGAAGCTTTCTTT

clone_size: few
d_call: NA
v_call: TRBV19
j_call: TRBJ1-6
cdr3_aa: CASSMGANFVNSPLHF
cdr3_nt: TGTGCCAGTAGTATGGGGGCAAACTTTGTTAATTCACCCCTCCACTTT

clone_size: NA
d_call: NA
v_call: TRBV27
j_call: TRBJ1-2
cdr3_aa: CASSFSRTFYGYTF
cdr3_nt: TGTGCCAGCAGTTTTTCCAGGACTTTTTATGGCTACACCTTC

clone_size: NA
d_call: TRBD2
v_call: TRBV4-2
j_call: TRBJ2-2
cdr3_aa: CASSQTSGGPAGELFF
cdr3_nt: TGTGCCAGCAGCCAGACTAGCGGGGGACCGGCCGGGGAGCTGTTTTTT

clone_size: NA
d_call: NA
v_call: TRBV4-3
j_call: TRBJ1-1
cdr3_aa: CASSQGGRDANTEAFF
cdr3_nt: TGCGCCAGCAGCCAAGGGGGCAGGGATGCGAACACTGAAGCTTTCTTT

clone_size: once
d_call: NA
v_call: TRBV15
j_call: TRBJ2-4
cdr3_aa: CATSRDLEKNIQYF
cdr3_nt: TGTGCCACCAGCAGAGATCTGGAGAAAAACATTCAGTACTTC

clone_size: NA
d_call: TRBD2
v_call: TRBV14
j_call: TRBJ2-1
cdr3_aa: CASSQARDYPYNEQFF
cdr3_nt: TGTGCCAGCAGCCAAGCCCGGGACTACCCCTACAATGAGCAGTTCTTC

clone_size: NA
d_call: NA
v_call: TRBV11-3
j_call: TRBJ2-1
cdr3_aa: CASSSQGYNEQFF
cdr3_nt: TGTGCCAGCAGCTCACAGGGCTACAATGAGCAGTTCTTC

clone_size: NA
d_call: NA
v_call: TRBV19
j_call: TRBJ2-4
cdr3_aa: CASSPRATGRRAKNIQYF
cdr3_nt: TGTGCCAGTAGTCCCCGAGCCACAGGGAGACGCGCCAAAAACATTCAGTACTTC

clone_size: NA
d_call: NA
v_call: TRBV27
j_call: TRBJ1-4
cdr3_aa: CASSLSITTGNEKLFF
cdr3_nt: TGTGCCAGCAGTTTATCGATAACGACAGGTAATGAAAAACTGTTTTTT

clone_size: NA
d_call: NA
v_call: TRBV5-1
j_call: TRBJ2-1
cdr3_aa: CASSRGDNEQFF
cdr3_nt: TGCGCCAGCAGCCGGGGAGATAATGAGCAGTTCTTC

clone_size: once
d_call: TRBD2
v_call: TRBV30
j_call: TRBJ2-2
cdr3_aa: CAWSHTQTSVAGELFF
cdr3_nt: TGTGCCTGGAGTCACACACAGACTAGCGTTGCCGGGGAGCTGTTTTTT

clone_size: NA
d_call: NA
v_call: TRBV6-5
j_call: TRBJ1-4
cdr3_aa: CASSREYSEKLFF
cdr3_nt: TGTGCCAGCAGTCGCGAGTATTCCGAAAAACTGTTTTTT

clone_size: NA
d_call: TRBD1
v_call: TRBV3-1/TRBV3-2
j_call: TRBJ2-1
cdr3_aa: CASSQGPGQYISYNEQFF
cdr3_nt: TGTGCCAGCAGCCAAGGTCCGGGACAGTACATCTCCTACAATGAGCAGTTCTTC

clone_size: NA
d_call: NA
v_call: TRBV7-9
j_call: TRBJ2-1
cdr3_aa: CASGSQTGENEQFF
cdr3_nt: TGTGCCAGCGGCTCCCAAACGGGGGAAAATGAGCAGTTCTTC

clone_size: few
d_call: NA
v_call: TRBV12-5
j_call: TRBJ2-3
cdr3_aa: CASGLGEADTQYF
cdr3_nt: TGTGCTAGTGGTTTGGGTGAGGCAGATACGCAGTATTTT

clone_size: NA
d_call: TRBD1
v_call: TRBV6-6
j_call: TRBJ1-2
cdr3_aa: CASSPGTGGDYGYTF
cdr3_nt: TGTGCCAGCAGTCCCGGGACAGGGGGAGACTATGGCTACACCTTC

clone_size: NA
d_call: NA
v_call: TRBV27
j_call: TRBJ1-1
cdr3_aa: CASSWGGGGTEAFF
cdr3_nt: TGTGCCAGCAGTTGGGGGGGCGGGGGGACTGAAGCTTTCTTT

clone_size: NA
d_call: NA
v_call: TRBV10-2
j_call: TRBJ2-3
cdr3_aa: CASSGLGSEASTDTQYF
cdr3_nt: TGCGCCAGCAGTGGTCTCGGCAGCGAAGCGAGCACAGATACGCAGTATTTT

clone_size: once
d_call: NA
v_call: TRBV2
j_call: TRBJ2-5
cdr3_aa: CASSEAGSFGGAETQYF
cdr3_nt: TGTGCCAGCAGTGAAGCGGGGAGCTTCGGCGGGGCAGAGACCCAGTACTTC